This passage covers 30 T cell receptor beta chains from one sample sequenced in a study of T cell changes during pregnancy in multiple sclerosis. Using immunoSEQ multiplex PCR, the repertoire was profiled, and TCRdb retains in-frame clones only, with some absent. This table has 90,000 to 95,000 clones, 90% to 95% appearing once. The source was peripheral blood, collected in the first trimester of pregnancy. All receptors come from a female donor with multiple sclerosis, enrolled in a pregnancy study.

In regard to this clone: One end of the junction is discordant with germline, which a read error may explain. The chain joins TRBV25-1 to TRBJ2-5; a weak D match, TRBD1 (6 bases). The CDR3 covers 12 residues. CDR1 and CDR2 (germline): MGHDK, SYGVNS. CDR3 amino acids: CASSVAGATLYF. CDR3 bases: TGTGCCAGCAGTGTCGCAGGGGCAACCCTGTACTTC.

CDR3 bases: TGTGCCAGCAGCTTACAGACAGGGCTGAACACAGATACGCAGTATTTT. Its translation is CASSLQTGLNTDTQYF. The rearrangement joins TRBV11-2 to TRBJ2-3, with 7 bases matching TRBD1. CDR3 size: 16 residues. Unmatched junction bases numbered 7, after V lost 2 bases and J lost 2 bases. The germline CDR1 and CDR2 sequences are SGHAT and FQNNGV.

This clone was observed once. V and J are TRBV7-9 and TRBJ2-3, with 9 bases lining up with TRBD2. Trimming took 2 bases from V and 3 from J; bases not matched to a gene: 9. The CDR3 totals 17 residues. Germline V gene sequence: CDR1 SEHNR, CDR2 FQNEAQ (reference sequence). In nucleotides, the CDR3 is TGTGCCAGCAGCTTACCTATAGCGGGGGTGGGTACAGATACGCAGTATTTT. Protein: CASSLPIAGVGTDTQYF.

The chain joins TRBV5-6 to TRBJ1-5; D not certain. Trimming took 0 bases from V and 6 from J, leaving 4 bases between them. Germline V gene data show CDR1 as SGHDT and CDR2 as YYEEEE. The CDR3 is 12 residues long. The chain's CDR3 is CASSLGSQPQHF. The CDR3 DNA reads as TGTGCCAGCAGCTTGGGTAGTCAGCCCCAGCATTTT.

The chain employs TRBV12-5 and TRBJ1-3; unclear D gene. The CDR3 spans 16 residues. Germline CDR1 reads LGHNT; CDR2 reads FRNRAP. Trimming cost V 2 bases and J 1 base, with 12 bases left between them. The CDR3 bases are TGTGCTAGTGGTTTGTGGAGTCCCTATTCTGGAAACACCATATATTTT. Translation: CASGLWSPYSGNTIYF.

V is TRBV7-3 and J is TRBJ1-5; 9 bases line up with TRBD1. This CDR3 spans 18 amino acids. The trim removed 4 bases at V and 0 bases at J, leaving 10 bases unmatched. Germline CDR1 and CDR2: SGHTA and FQGTGA. CDR3 sequence: CASSSARDRVFSNQPQHF. The DNA for the CDR3 is TGTGCCAGCAGCTCCGCCCGGGACAGGGTTTTTAGCAATCAGCCCCAGCATTTT.

The CDR3, as DNA: TGCGCCAGCAGCCGTTACAGGGGTACCGGGGAGCTGTTTTTT. Translating gives CASSRYRGTGELFF. The rearrangement joins TRBV4-1 to TRBJ2-2; 7 bases are a match to TRBD1. CDR1 and CDR2 (germline): MGHRA, YSYEKL. The CDR3 runs to 14 residues. V shed 4 bases and J 5 bases; nucleotides not matched to a gene: 4.

This rearrangement joins TRBV4-1 to TRBJ1-1, with TRBD1 as a possible D gene (5 bases). Per the germline V gene, CDR1 is MGHRA and CDR2 is YSYEKL. This CDR3 is built from 15 residues. Trimming pared 3 bases from V and 3 bases from J, leaving 14 bases between. CDR3 region: CASSQGPSGDTEAFF. The CDR3 bases are TGCGCCAGCAGCCAGGGGCCGTCGGGGGACACTGAAGCTTTCTTT.

The chain uses TRBV25-1 and TRBJ2-7, with 12 bases aligning to TRBD1. This CDR3 has 17 amino acids. Per germline, CDR1 MGHDK and CDR2 SYGVNS. After removal of 4 bases from V and 9 bases from J, the junction contained 16 bases not matched to a gene. CDR3 amino acids: CASSGSIGTGGSNAQYF. The DNA of the CDR3 is TGTGCCAGCAGTGGGTCCATCGGGACAGGGGGCTCTAATGCGCAGTACTTC.

The V call is TRBV2, the J call TRBJ2-5; D remains unclear. Trimming removed 6 bases from V and 14 bases from J, with 13 bases in between. The germline gives CDR1 SNHLY, CDR2 FYNNEI. The CDR3 consists of 10 residues. CDR3: CASRTYGSYF. The CDR3 DNA sequence: TGTGCCAGCAGAACCTACGGGTCCTACTTC.

V is TRBV9 and J is TRBJ2-1; D is possibly TRBD2 (6 bases). This CDR3 has 14 residues. Germline-derived CDR1 and CDR2 are SGDLS and YYNGEE. Trimming left V 0 bases short and J 7 bases short, with 11 bases between. CDR3 loop: CASSVATGTNEQFF. The CDR3 region has the DNA TGTGCCAGCAGCGTAGCTACCGGGACTAATGAGCAGTTCTTC.

V gene TRBV30 combines with J gene TRBJ1-1; 8 nucleotides match TRBD1. This CDR3 has 12 residues. The germline CDR1 and CDR2 sequences are GTSNPN and SVGIG (reference sequence). The V segment lost 8 bases and the J segment 2 bases; nucleotides outside the gene matches: 4. In DNA, the CDR3 is TGTGCCGGCCAGGGGGCAAACACTGAAGCTTTCTTT. Amino acid sequence: CAGQGANTEAFF. Supplemented by reference TRBV30 and TRBJ1-1, the full variable domain reads SQTIHQWPATLVQPVGSPLSLECTVEGTSNPNLYWYRQAAGRGLQLLFYSVGIGQISSEVPQNLSASRPQDRQFILSSKKLLLSDSGFYLCAGQGANTEAFFGQGTRLTVV.

The chain carries TRBV6-4 and TRBJ1-6, with D perhaps matching TRBD1 (6 bases). CDR3 length equals 17 residues. V was cut by 0 bases and J by 5 bases, with 14 bases left in between. CDR1 is MRHNA, CDR2 SNTAGT, per germline. This CDR3 reads CASSDSPTGSHNSPLHF. The CDR3 bases are TGTGCCAGCAGTGACTCTCCTACAGGGAGCCATAATTCACCCCTCCACTTT.

The V gene is TRBV29-1, the J gene TRBJ2-3; D might be TRBD2 (5 bases). Germline-derived CDR1 and CDR2 are SQVTM and ANQGSEA. Trimming took off 4 bases at V and 5 bases at J, with 13 bases between the two ends. CDR3 size: 13 residues. The CDR3 nucleotides read TGCAGCGTTGGTAACAACCGGGGAGATACGCAGTATTTT. Its protein is CSVGNNRGDTQYF.

The chain recombines TRBV7-9 with TRBJ2-1; 12 bases are shared with TRBD1. This CDR3 spans 15 amino acids. Per germline, CDR1 SEHNR and CDR2 FQNEAQ (reference sequence). J gave up 8 bases and V 5 bases, and 7 bases lay outside the gene matches. The CDR3 protein is CASSLGGQGAHEQFF. CDR3 DNA sequence: TGTGCCAGCAGCCTAGGGGGACAGGGGGCACATGAGCAGTTCTTC.

This sequence joins TRBV11-2 and TRBJ2-1, with a weak D call TRBD1 (6 bases). This CDR3 spans 12 amino acids. V was trimmed by 5 bases and J by 8 bases, leaving 10 bases between them. The germline V gene encodes CDR1 SGHAT and CDR2 FQNNGV. DNA for the CDR3: TGTGCCAGCAGCCCACAGGGCTATGAGCAGTTCTTC. This gives the protein CASSPQGYEQFF.

The J gene is TRBJ1-2, the V gene TRBV6-6, with TRBD1 as a possible D gene (6 bases). CDR1 and CDR2 from the germline V gene are MNHNY and SVGAGI (reference sequence). This CDR3 is built from 13 residues. Trimming took off 9 bases at V and 1 base at J, with 12 bases between the two ends. CDR3 sequence (DNA): TGTGCCAGATCACAGGGTGTTAACTATGGCTACACCTTC. Protein: CARSQGVNYGYTF.

CDR3 sequence reads: CASYDIFLSYEQYF. For the CDR3, the DNA is TGTGCCAGCTACGACATTTTTCTGTCCTACGAGCAGTACTTC. V gene TRBV6-1 combines with J gene TRBJ2-7; D unclear. Trimming left V 8 bases short and J 1 base short, with 15 bases between. The CDR3 loop spans 14 amino acids. The germline V gene has CDR1 MNHNS and CDR2 SASEGT.

The CDR3 bases are TGTGCCAGCACCCGTACAGGGTCAGAAAAACTGTTTTTT. Translation gives CASTRTGSEKLFF. The chain is built from TRBV5-5 and TRBJ1-4; D perhaps matches TRBD1 (6 bases). The ends were cut back, 6 bases at V and 8 bases at J, with 14 bases in the middle. The CDR3 extends over 13 amino acids. Germline V gives CDR1 SGHKS, CDR2 YYEKEE (reference sequence).

The chain couples TRBV4-1 to TRBJ1-1, with TRBD1 as a possible D gene (5 bases). This CDR3 is 14 amino acids long. Looked up from germline, CDR1 is MGHRA and CDR2 is YSYEKL. V was clipped by 3 bases and J by 4 bases, with 12 bases between them. The CDR3 reads CASSHPREGTEAFF. The CDR3 DNA follows: TGCGCCAGCAGCCACCCCAGGGAGGGCACTGAAGCTTTCTTT.

The chain uses TRBV19 and TRBJ2-5; 9 bases align to TRBD1. This CDR3 comprises 15 residues. With V trimmed by 5 bases and J by 2 bases, 6 bases remained unmatched. Germline V lookup: CDR1 LNHDA, CDR2 SQIVND (reference sequence). The CDR3 region is CASSLDRGVQETQYF. CDR3 coding DNA: TGTGCCAGTAGTCTCGACAGGGGGGTTCAAGAGACCCAGTACTTC.

The chain carries TRBV11-2 and TRBJ1-1; D is ambiguous. This CDR3 contains 14 residues. In germline, CDR1 is SGHAT, CDR2 FQNNGV. V was pared by 1 base and J by 10 bases, with 16 bases between. CDR3 amino acids: CASSLVVSGGGAFF. Here the CDR3 DNA reads TGTGCCAGCAGCTTAGTTGTCTCTGGCGGAGGAGCTTTCTTT.

V gene TRBV9 combines with J gene TRBJ2-2; 9 bases fit TRBD1. This CDR3 comprises 15 residues. V was clipped by 3 bases and J by 4 bases; unmatched bases: 4. The germline V gene encodes CDR1 SGDLS and CDR2 YYNGEE. CDR3 coding DNA: TGTGCCAGCAGCGGGACAGGGGCGGGCACCGGGGAGCTGTTTTTT. This translates into CASSGTGAGTGELFF.

V and J are TRBV5-6 and TRBJ2-1; D is unresolved. Trimming removed 0 bases at V and 1 base at J, with 5 bases between. The CDR3 totals 14 residues. The germline V gene has CDR1 SGHDT and CDR2 YYEEEE. CDR3 sequence reads: CASSLELSYNEQFF. CDR3 DNA sequence: TGTGCCAGCAGCTTGGAGCTTTCCTACAATGAGCAGTTCTTC.

The chain joins TRBV9 to TRBJ1-2, with TRBD1 matching 7 bases. The CDR3 contains 13 residues. Germline values: CDR1 SGDLS, CDR2 YYNGEE. V gave up 4 bases and J gave up 9 bases; unmatched junction bases: 9. CDR3 nucleotides: TGTGCCAGCAGCCGGGACAGTGGCTTGAGCTACACCTTC. It yields the protein CASSRDSGLSYTF.

CDR3 sequence (DNA): TGCGCCAGCAGTCTGGAGGGGGCGAGTCTTGAAGCTTTCTTT. This codes for CASSLEGASLEAFF. The chain couples TRBV5-1 to TRBJ1-1; 7 nucleotides align to TRBD1. Germline CDR1 and CDR2: SGHRS and YFSETQ. This CDR3 has 14 residues. The ends lost 5 bases at V and 7 bases at J; junction bases unmatched: 11. The full variable domain, its missing parts supplied by reference TRBV5-1 and TRBJ1-1, is KAGVTQTPRYLIKTRGQQVTLSCSPISGHRSVSWYQQTPGQGLQFLFEYFSETQRNKGNFPGRFSGRQFSNSRSEMNVSTLELGDSALYLCASSLEGASLEAFFGQGTRLTVV.

This chain joins TRBV9 and TRBJ2-2; D perhaps matches TRBD1 (5 bases). Germline CDR1 reads SGDLS; CDR2 reads YYNGEE. This CDR3 spans 16 amino acids. The ends were cut back, 4 bases at V and 1 base at J, with 14 bases in the middle. CDR3 sequence reads: CASSTSRTLNTGELFF. CDR3 coding DNA: TGTGCCAGCAGCACCTCCCGGACACTGAACACCGGGGAGCTGTTTTTT.

The chain has TRBV11-2 and TRBJ2-4; 9 bases map to TRBD1. The V segment lost 5 bases and the J segment 6 bases; nucleotides outside the gene matches: 11. Germline assignment: CDR1 SGHAT and CDR2 FQNNGV. The CDR3 has 16 amino acids. CDR3 residues: CASSHPQGAVGNIQYF. The DNA for the CDR3 is TGTGCCAGCAGCCATCCACAGGGGGCGGTAGGAAACATTCAGTACTTC.

This clone was counted a single time. This sequence joins TRBV2 and TRBJ2-1; TRBD1 matches at 7 bases. This CDR3 region has 12 residues. V shed 6 bases, J shed 14 bases, and the junction held 10 bases outside the gene matches. Germline V gene lookup returns CDR1 SNHLY and CDR2 FYNNEI. This CDR3 is CASRGTELGEFF. CDR3 nucleotides: TGTGCCAGCAGGGGGACAGAACTGGGTGAGTTCTTC.

The chain carries TRBV2 and TRBJ2-3; 15 nucleotides line up with TRBD2. The CDR3 contains 16 residues. Germline lookup yields CDR1 SNHLY and CDR2 FYNNEI. Trimming at V came to 6 bases and at J to 5 bases, leaving 6 bases not matched to a gene. The CDR3 loop is CASRGLAGGRVDTQYF. The CDR3 DNA reads TGTGCCAGCAGAGGACTAGCGGGGGGGCGGGTAGATACGCAGTATTTT.